These 16 T cell receptor beta chains were all obtained from the same sample, sequenced in a study of T cell changes during pregnancy in multiple sclerosis. Clones were sequenced by immunoSEQ multiplex PCR, and TCRdb holds only the in-frame ones, with some missing. The sample has fewer than 55,000 clones, about 92% seen once; the top ten hold under 1.5%. The sequenced material came from peripheral blood. The source of these receptors is a female donor with multiple sclerosis, enrolled in a pregnancy study.

Here the CDR3 reads CASSSALGRAVHEQYF. The CDR3 DNA reads as TGTGCCAGCAGTTCTGCCCTGGGGAGGGCGGTCCACGAGCAGTACTTC. The J gene is TRBJ2-7, the V gene TRBV27; 7 bases match TRBD2. The CDR3 totals 16 residues. Germline-derived CDR1 and CDR2 are MNHEY and SMNVEV (reference sequence). V lost 4 bases and J lost 5; bases outside the gene matches: 14.

The J gene is TRBJ1-5, the V gene TRBV5-5, with D tentatively TRBD1 (5 bases). Germline loops: CDR1 SGHKS, CDR2 YYEKEE (reference sequence). The CDR3 loop spans 17 amino acids. The V gene lost 4 bases and the J gene lost 5 bases, with 22 bases spanning the gap. CDR3 nucleotide sequence: TGTGCCAGCAGCCTGGCAGCGACAATAGGGACGTATCAGCCCCAGCATTTT. It is translated as CASSLAATIGTYQPQHF.

The genes are TRBV5-4 and TRBJ2-6; TRBD1 matches at 9 bases. The V gene's germline CDR1 is SGHNT and CDR2 YYREEE (reference sequence). The CDR3 runs 18 residues. The J segment lost 0 bases and the V segment lost 6 bases, leaving 10 bases of the junction unmatched. The CDR3 loop is CASTRPGTGSSGANVLTF. Here the CDR3 DNA reads TGTGCCAGCACCCGCCCCGGGACAGGGAGCTCTGGGGCCAACGTCCTGACTTTC.

V gene TRBV27 combines with J gene TRBJ1-2, with D possibly TRBD1 on 5 matching bases. Trimming took off 2 bases at V and 4 bases at J, with 8 bases between the two ends. The CDR3 covers 13 residues. Germline-derived CDR1 and CDR2 are MNHEY and SMNVEV (reference sequence). The CDR3 region has the DNA TGTGCCAGCAGTTTAGGGGGACTCTATGGCTACACCTTC. Translating it yields CASSLGGLYGYTF.

This chain links TRBV10-2 with TRBJ2-1; D uncertain. This CDR3 has 13 amino acids. The V gene lost 4 bases and the J gene lost 1 base, with 5 bases spanning the gap. CDR1 is WSHSY, CDR2 SAAADI, per germline. The CDR3 spells CASSVTSYNEQFF. In DNA form, the CDR3 reads TGCGCCAGCAGTGTCACATCCTACAATGAGCAGTTCTTC.

V and J are TRBV9 and TRBJ2-5, with a weak D call TRBD2 (6 bases). Trimming shortened V by 0 bases and J by 5 bases, and 11 bases separated the two germline ends. Germline values: CDR1 SGDLS, CDR2 YYNGEE. CDR3 length: 14 amino acids. CDR3 DNA: TGTGCCAGCAGCGTAGAGGGAGGAGGCGAGACCCAGTACTTC. Its protein product is CASSVEGGGETQYF.

The sample holds one count of this clone. The chain has TRBV7-3 and TRBJ2-6, with unresolved D. V gave up 5 bases and J gave up 3 bases, with 5 bases separating them. CDR1 and CDR2 (germline): SGHTA, FQGTGA. The CDR3 sequence is 13 residues long. The CDR3 coding sequence is TGTGCCAGCAGCCCAGGTGGGGCCAACGTCCTGACTTTC. Amino acid sequence: CASSPGGANVLTF.

The chain recombines TRBV11-2 with TRBJ1-1, with 7 bases identical to TRBD1. The CDR3 totals 12 residues. CDR1 SGHAT and CDR2 FQNNGV come from the germline V gene. V shed 1 base and J 8 bases; nucleotides not matched to a gene: 1. The CDR3 loop reads CASSLGTGEAFF. The CDR3 DNA reads TGTGCCAGCAGCTTAGGGACAGGAGAAGCTTTCTTT.

The rearrangement joins TRBV6-1 to TRBJ1-5; D ambiguous. The V end lost 2 bases, the J end lost 5 bases, and 7 bases lay between the germline ends. The CDR3 runs 13 residues. Germline-derived CDR1 and CDR2 are MNHNS and SASEGT. Written as DNA, the CDR3 is TGTGCCAGCAGTGAACTAGTACATCAGCCCCAGCATTTT. Its translation is CASSELVHQPQHF.

The J gene is TRBJ2-7, the V gene TRBV7-9; the D is unclear. Deletions cut 5 bases from V and 3 bases from J, with 8 bases between. This CDR3 has 12 residues. CDR1 and CDR2 from the germline V gene are SEHNR and FQNEAQ (reference sequence). Here the CDR3 DNA reads TGTGCCAGCAGCGTACGAGGCTACGAGCAGTACTTC. This gives the protein CASSVRGYEQYF.

The chain is built from TRBV27 and TRBJ2-1, with 16 bases aligning to TRBD2. CDR1 is MNHEY, CDR2 SMNVEV, per germline (reference sequence). Unmatched junction bases numbered 5, after V lost 3 bases and J lost 3 bases. The CDR3 covers 18 residues. This CDR3 reads CASSLGTSGRGVYNEQFF. CDR3 DNA: TGTGCCAGCAGTTTGGGGACTAGCGGGAGGGGGGTCTACAATGAGCAGTTCTTC.

This chain uses TRBV5-1 with TRBJ2-3; tentatively, D is TRBD2 (5 bases). Germline loops: CDR1 SGHRS, CDR2 YFSETQ. The CDR3 has 12 residues. Trimming cost V 4 bases and J 5 bases, with 8 bases left between them. The CDR3 bases are TGCGCCAGCAGCCCCCGGGGAGATACGCAGTATTTT. Amino acid sequence: CASSPRGDTQYF.

The chain couples TRBV5-1 to TRBJ2-3; the D gene is possibly TRBD1 (6 bases). Germline CDR1 SGHRS, CDR2 YFSETQ. V lost 2 bases and J lost 8, with 18 bases in between. CDR3 length equals 15 residues. In DNA form, the CDR3 reads TGCGCCAGCAGCTTCGGACAGAGCGACGGTGGTACGCAGTATTTT. Translating it yields CASSFGQSDGGTQYF.

This chain uses TRBV6-5 with TRBJ1-5; unclear D gene. The germline CDR1 and CDR2 sequences are MNHEY and SVGAGI. Trimming cost V 0 bases and J 7 bases, with 13 bases left between them. This CDR3 region has 15 residues. The CDR3: CASSYSINAGQPQHF. The CDR3 nucleotides read TGTGCCAGCAGTTACTCGATCAATGCGGGGCAGCCCCAGCATTTT.

The sample holds one count of this clone. The chain uses TRBV27 and TRBJ1-2; 9 positions agree with TRBD1. The junction had 6 bases not matched to a gene; V was cut back by 8 bases and J by 8 bases. Germline CDR1 reads MNHEY; CDR2 reads SMNVEV (reference sequence). The CDR3 totals 12 residues. For the CDR3, the DNA is TGTGCCAGCTCACAGGGGGCTGAGGGCTACACCTTC. This codes for CASSQGAEGYTF.

The chain employs TRBV7-3 and TRBJ2-5; 13 bases align to TRBD2. The J call may be in error: the DNA end matches TRBJ2-7 better. This CDR3 has 15 amino acids. Germline V gene data show CDR1 as SGHTA and CDR2 as FQGTGA. CDR3 sequence reads: CASSPGTSGTYEQYF. The CDR3 region has the DNA TGTGCCAGCAGCCCGGGGACTAGCGGGACCTACGAGCAGTACTTC.